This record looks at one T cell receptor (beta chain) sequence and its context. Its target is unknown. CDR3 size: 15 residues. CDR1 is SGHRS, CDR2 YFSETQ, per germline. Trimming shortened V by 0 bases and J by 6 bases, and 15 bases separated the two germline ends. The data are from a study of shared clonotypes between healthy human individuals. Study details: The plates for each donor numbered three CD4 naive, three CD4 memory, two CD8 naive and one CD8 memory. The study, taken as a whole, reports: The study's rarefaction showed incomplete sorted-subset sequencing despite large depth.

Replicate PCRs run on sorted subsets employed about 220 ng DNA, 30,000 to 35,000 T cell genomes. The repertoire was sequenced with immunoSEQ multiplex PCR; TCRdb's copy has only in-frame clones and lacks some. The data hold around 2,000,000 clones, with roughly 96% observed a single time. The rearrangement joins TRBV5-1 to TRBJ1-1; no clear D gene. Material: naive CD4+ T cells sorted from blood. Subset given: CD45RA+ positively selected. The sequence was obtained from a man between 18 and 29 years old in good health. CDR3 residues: CASSLVVDGYAEAFF. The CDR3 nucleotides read TGCGCCAGCAGCTTGGTGGTTGACGGGTACGCTGAAGCTTTCTTT.